One sample yielded the 18 T cell receptor beta chains listed below, sequenced in a study of blood T cell repertoires in COVID-19. Method: immunoSEQ multiplex PCR; TCRdb's copy keeps in-frame clones and lacks some. The sample lists 150,000 to 200,000 clones, about 86% occurring once. Sequences were obtained from peripheral blood. All receptors come from a man in his fifties with active or convalescent COVID-19.

The chain recombines TRBV25-1 with TRBJ1-2; D is ambiguous. The CDR3 sequence is 13 residues long. Trimming removed 3 bases at V and 5 bases at J, with 10 bases between. Germline CDR1 reads MGHDK; CDR2 reads SYGVNS. CDR3 region: CASSDAVIYGYTF. In nucleotides, the CDR3 is TGTGCCAGCAGTGACGCGGTTATATATGGCTACACCTTC.

This chain connects TRBV9 to TRBJ1-5; maybe TRBD1 (5 bases). The CDR3 spans 15 residues. From germline, CDR1 is SGDLS and CDR2 YYNGEE. The V gene lost 0 bases and the J gene lost 3 bases, with 10 bases spanning the gap. CDR3 region: CASSVETGTNQPQHF. CDR3 nucleotide sequence: TGTGCCAGCAGCGTAGAAACAGGCACCAATCAGCCCCAGCATTTT.

V usage is TRBV6-1 and J usage is TRBJ1-1, with TRBD1 as a possible D gene (5 bases). The CDR3 extends over 13 amino acids. The germline V gene has CDR1 MNHNS and CDR2 SASEGT. V lost 3 bases and J lost 4, with 9 bases in between. The CDR3 DNA reads TGTGCCAGCAGTGACAGGGCGAGCACTGAAGCTTTCTTT. It specifies CASSDRASTEAFF.

The chain is built from TRBV7-2 and TRBJ2-7, with 7 bases aligning to TRBD1. This CDR3 is 16 amino acids long. The germline V gene encodes CDR1 SGHTA and CDR2 FQGNSA. The V gene end was trimmed by 0 bases and the J gene end by 4 bases; junction bases not matched to a gene: 9. The CDR3 protein is CASSLAPPGGGYEQYF. CDR3 sequence (DNA): TGTGCCAGCAGCTTAGCCCCCCCAGGGGGTGGATACGAGCAGTACTTC. Complete variable domain (other parts from reference TRBV7-2 and TRBJ2-7): GAGVSQSPSNKVTEKGKDVELRCDPISGHTALYWYRQSLGQGLEFLIYFQGNSAPDKSGLPSDRFSAERTGGSVSTLTIQRTQQEDSAVYLCASSLAPPGGGYEQYFGPGTRLTVT.

The V gene is TRBV4-3, the J gene TRBJ1-1; D is possibly TRBD1 (5 bases). The V gene's germline CDR1 is LGHNA and CDR2 YSLEER. V lost 1 base and J 3 bases, leaving 9 bases between the germline ends. The CDR3 is 14 amino acids. CDR3 in amino acids: CASSQAGRDTEAFF. CDR3 in DNA: TGCGCCAGCAGCCAAGCAGGGAGGGACACTGAAGCTTTCTTT.

The chain has TRBV5-4 and TRBJ1-2; D might be TRBD1 (6 bases). Per germline, CDR1 SGHNT and CDR2 YYREEE (reference sequence). Trimming left V 0 bases short and J 8 bases short, with 17 bases between. The CDR3 covers 15 residues. The CDR3 reads CASSLEVGQPEGYTF. In DNA, the CDR3 is TGTGCCAGCAGCTTGGAGGTTGGACAGCCTGAGGGCTACACCTTC.

This sequence joins TRBV28 and TRBJ2-4; a possible D gene is TRBD2 (6 bases). From germline, CDR1 is MDHEN and CDR2 SYDVKM. The CDR3 loop spans 15 amino acids. V lost 6 bases and J 0 bases, leaving 12 bases between the germline ends. The CDR3 loop reads CASRTASVAKNIQYF. The CDR3 DNA reads as TGTGCCAGCAGAACCGCTAGCGTAGCCAAAAACATTCAGTACTTC.

The table lists this clone with a count of one. The chain employs TRBV11-1 and TRBJ2-3; D is unresolved. The CDR3 contains 14 residues. Trimming removed 5 bases from V and 2 bases from J, with 11 bases in between. Germline V CDR1 and CDR2: SGHAT, FQDESV (reference sequence). In DNA form, the CDR3 reads TGTGCCAGCAGCCATTATGAGAACACAGATACGCAGTATTTT. As protein: CASSHYENTDTQYF.

The V gene is TRBV7-9, the J gene TRBJ2-7; 13 bases map to TRBD2. Unmatched junction bases numbered 8, after V lost 5 bases and J lost 1 base. The V gene's germline CDR1 is SEHNR and CDR2 FQNEAQ (reference sequence). This CDR3 is 17 amino acids long. The CDR3 coding sequence is TGTGCCAGCAGCATACTAGCGGGAGGGCCTAAATCCTACGAGCAGTACTTC. This translates into CASSILAGGPKSYEQYF.

V gene TRBV2 combines with J gene TRBJ1-6; D is possibly TRBD1 (5 bases). The CDR3 is 13 amino acids. The V gene lost 10 bases and the J gene lost 7 bases, with 14 bases spanning the gap. The V gene's germline CDR1 is SNHLY and CDR2 FYNNEI. CDR3 residues: CAITQGSNSPLHF. The CDR3 DNA is TGTGCCATCACGCAGGGCTCCAATTCACCCCTCCACTTT.

The V and J genes are TRBV19 and TRBJ1-4; D possibly corresponds to TRBD1 (5 bases). Deletions cut 2 bases from V and 5 bases from J, with 18 bases between. Looked up from germline, CDR1 is LNHDA and CDR2 is SQIVND (reference sequence). This CDR3 is 17 amino acids long. The CDR3 DNA sequence: TGTGCCAGTAGTATACAGGACGTGGGGCGGTCGAATGAAAAACTGTTTTTT. Residues: CASSIQDVGRSNEKLFF.

The CDR3 nucleotides are TGTGCCAGCAGCTTGATGGCAGGGGTTGAAGCTTTCTTT. Amino acid sequence: CASSLMAGVEAFF. The chain recombines TRBV5-4 with TRBJ1-1; D is perhaps TRBD1 (6 bases). Trimming removed 1 base from V and 7 bases from J, with 11 bases in between. Germline V lookup: CDR1 SGHNT, CDR2 YYREEE (reference sequence). This CDR3 comprises 13 residues.

The rearrangement joins TRBV3-1 (or the pseudogene TRBV3-2) to TRBJ2-3; the match to TRBD1 covers 11 bases. CDR3 length: 15 residues. V shed 1 base, J shed 6 bases, and the junction held 3 bases outside the gene matches. The V gene's germline CDR1 is LGHDT and CDR2 YNNKEL (reference sequence). This chain's CDR3 is CASSQAGQGADTQYF. The CDR3 DNA reads TGTGCCAGCAGCCAAGCTGGACAGGGGGCGGATACGCAGTATTTT.

The CDR3 reads CASSLTSFQPEQYF. DNA for the CDR3: TGTGCCAGCAGCTTGACTAGTTTCCAGCCCGAGCAGTACTTC. The chain employs TRBV7-2 and TRBJ2-7; D possibly corresponds to TRBD2 (6 bases). The CDR3 contains 14 residues. Trimming took off 3 bases at V and 6 bases at J, with 15 bases between the two ends. CDR1 and CDR2 from the germline V gene are SGHTA and FQGNSA.

The chain links TRBV27 to TRBJ2-7; D is perhaps TRBD1 (9 bases). Trimming took 6 bases from V and 2 from J, leaving 29 bases between them. The CDR3 covers 19 residues. Germline assignment: CDR1 MNHEY and CDR2 SMNVEV (reference sequence). The CDR3 DNA reads TGTGCCAGCAGCCCCACCGGGACAGGGTTATCAGCGGGGGCCTACGAGCAGTACTTC. It yields the protein CASSPTGTGLSAGAYEQYF.

This clone was counted between two and nine times. V gene TRBV7-9 combines with J gene TRBJ2-3, with D uncertain. Germline V lookup: CDR1 SEHNR, CDR2 FQNEAQ (reference sequence). This CDR3 is built from 15 residues. The ends were cut back, 2 bases at V and 0 bases at J, with 9 bases in the middle. The CDR3 loop reads CASSLNGLSTDTQYF. In DNA form, the CDR3 reads TGTGCCAGCAGCTTAAACGGGTTGAGCACAGATACGCAGTATTTT. The full variable domain, with the rest looked up from reference TRBV7-9 and TRBJ2-3, is DTGVSQNPRHKITKRGQNVTFRCDPISEHNRLYWYRQTLGQGPEFLTYFQNEAQLEKSRLLSDRFSAERPKGSFSTLEIQRTEQGDSAMYLCASSLNGLSTDTQYFGPGTRLTVL.

The chain links TRBV6-2 or TRBV6-3 to TRBJ1-5; 9 bases fit TRBD1. Losses at the gene ends were 0 bases for V and 6 bases for J; bases not matched to a gene: 6. The germline V gene encodes CDR1 MNHEY and CDR2 SVGEGT. The CDR3 contains 16 residues. CDR3 sequence (DNA): TGTGCCAGCAGTTACTCTACAGGGGGCGCGAGTCAGCCCCAGCATTTT. Protein sequence: CASSYSTGGASQPQHF.

This rearrangement joins TRBV28 to TRBJ2-1; possibly TRBD2 for D (7 bases). This CDR3 contains 16 residues. Germline V gene sequence: CDR1 MDHEN, CDR2 SYDVKM. The V end was cut by 7 bases, the J end by 4 bases, with 20 bases between. CDR3 DNA sequence: TGTGCCAGCACAAGGGGGGGCGGTGGATTTTACAATGAGCAGTTCTTC. This gives the protein CASTRGGGGFYNEQFF.